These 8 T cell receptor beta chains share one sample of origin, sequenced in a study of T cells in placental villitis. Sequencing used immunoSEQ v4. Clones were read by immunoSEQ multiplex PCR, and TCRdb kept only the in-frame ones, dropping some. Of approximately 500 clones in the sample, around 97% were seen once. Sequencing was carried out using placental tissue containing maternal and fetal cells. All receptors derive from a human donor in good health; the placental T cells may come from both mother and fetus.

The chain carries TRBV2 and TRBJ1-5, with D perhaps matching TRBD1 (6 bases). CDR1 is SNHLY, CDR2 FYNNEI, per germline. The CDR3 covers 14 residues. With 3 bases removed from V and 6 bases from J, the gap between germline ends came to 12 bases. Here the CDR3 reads CASSDDRRGQPQHF. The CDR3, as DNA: TGTGCCAGCAGTGATGACAGGAGGGGTCAGCCCCAGCATTTT.

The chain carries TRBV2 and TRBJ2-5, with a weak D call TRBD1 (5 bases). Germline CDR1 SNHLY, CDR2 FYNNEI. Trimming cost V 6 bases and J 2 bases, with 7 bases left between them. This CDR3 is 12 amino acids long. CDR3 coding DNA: TGTGCCAGCAGCCGGACACAAGAGACCCAGTACTTC. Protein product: CASSRTQETQYF.

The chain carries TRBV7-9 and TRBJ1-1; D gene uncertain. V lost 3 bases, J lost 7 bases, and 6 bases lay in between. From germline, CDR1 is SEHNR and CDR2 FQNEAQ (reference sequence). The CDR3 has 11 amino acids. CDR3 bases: TGTGCCAGCAGCTTTAAAGTTGAAGCTTTCTTT. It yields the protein CASSFKVEAFF.

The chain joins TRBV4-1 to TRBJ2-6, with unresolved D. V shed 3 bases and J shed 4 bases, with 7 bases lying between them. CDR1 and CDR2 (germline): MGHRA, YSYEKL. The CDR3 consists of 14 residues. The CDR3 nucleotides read TGCGCCAGCAGCCACCGGGCCGGGGCCAACGTCCTGACTTTC. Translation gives CASSHRAGANVLTF.

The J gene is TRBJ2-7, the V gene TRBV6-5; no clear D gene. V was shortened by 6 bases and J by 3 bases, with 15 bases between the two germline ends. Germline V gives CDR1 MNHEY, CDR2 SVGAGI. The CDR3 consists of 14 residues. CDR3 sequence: CASSSDEYRYEQYF. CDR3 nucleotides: TGTGCCAGCAGCTCCGACGAGTACCGCTACGAGCAGTACTTC.

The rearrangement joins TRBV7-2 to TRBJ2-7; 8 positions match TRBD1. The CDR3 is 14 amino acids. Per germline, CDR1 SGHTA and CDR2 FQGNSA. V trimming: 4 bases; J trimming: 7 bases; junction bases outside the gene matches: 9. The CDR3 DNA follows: TGTGCCAGCAGCTCGAGGACAGGGTTTGGGGAGCAGTACTTC. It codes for CASSSRTGFGEQYF.

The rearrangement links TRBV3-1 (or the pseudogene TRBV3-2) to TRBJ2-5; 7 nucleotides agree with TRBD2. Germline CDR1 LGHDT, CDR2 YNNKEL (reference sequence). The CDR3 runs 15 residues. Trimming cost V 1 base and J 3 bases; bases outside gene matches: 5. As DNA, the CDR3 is TGTGCCAGCAGCCAAGCCCGGGACTACGAAGAGACCCAGTACTTC. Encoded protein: CASSQARDYEETQYF.

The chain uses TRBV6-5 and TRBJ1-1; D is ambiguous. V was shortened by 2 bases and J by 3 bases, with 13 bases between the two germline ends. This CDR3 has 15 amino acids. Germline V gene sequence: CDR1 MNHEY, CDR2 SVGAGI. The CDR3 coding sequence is TGTGCCAGCAGTTACGCTGGCCCAACGGACACTGAAGCTTTCTTT. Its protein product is CASSYAGPTDTEAFF.